This T cell receptor beta chain emerged from a study of blood T cell repertoires in COVID-19. In this sample, this clone turned up a few times. Germline V gives CDR1 SQVTM, CDR2 ANQGSEA. V lost 7 bases, J lost 9 bases, and 9 bases stayed unmatched. This CDR3 is built from 14 residues. Sequencing used immunoSEQ multiplex PCR; TCRdb keeps in-frame clones, though not all of them. The data contain more than 90,000 clones, over 80% of them seen just once; the ten biggest clones take up approximately 20%. The chain recombines TRBV29-1 with TRBJ2-1, with 13 bases aligning to TRBD2. Material for sequencing was peripheral blood. The sequence was collected from a man aged 80 or over with acute or convalescent COVID-19. CDR3 nucleotides: TGCAGCGGGGGACTAGCGGGAATTTCGATTGAGCAGTTCTTC. This codes for CSGGLAGISIEQFF.